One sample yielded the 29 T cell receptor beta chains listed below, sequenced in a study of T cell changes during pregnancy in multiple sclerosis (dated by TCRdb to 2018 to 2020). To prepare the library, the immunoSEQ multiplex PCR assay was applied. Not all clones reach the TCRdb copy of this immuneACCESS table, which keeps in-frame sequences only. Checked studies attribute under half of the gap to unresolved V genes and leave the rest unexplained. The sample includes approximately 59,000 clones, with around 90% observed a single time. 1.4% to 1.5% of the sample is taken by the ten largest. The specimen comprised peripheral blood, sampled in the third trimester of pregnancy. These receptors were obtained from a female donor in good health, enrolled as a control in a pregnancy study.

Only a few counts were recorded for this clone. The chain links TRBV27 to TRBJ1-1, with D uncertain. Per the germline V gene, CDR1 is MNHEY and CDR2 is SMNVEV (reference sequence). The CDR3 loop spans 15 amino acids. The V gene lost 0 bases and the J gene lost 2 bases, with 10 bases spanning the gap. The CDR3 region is CASSLSKAENTEAFF. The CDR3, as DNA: TGTGCCAGCAGTTTATCGAAGGCGGAAAACACTGAAGCTTTCTTT.

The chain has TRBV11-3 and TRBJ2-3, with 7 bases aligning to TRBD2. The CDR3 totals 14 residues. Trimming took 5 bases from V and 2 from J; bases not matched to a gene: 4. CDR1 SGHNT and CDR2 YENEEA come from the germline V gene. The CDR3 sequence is CASSLSGITDTQYF. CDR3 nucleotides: TGTGCCAGCAGCCTCAGCGGGATCACAGATACGCAGTATTTT. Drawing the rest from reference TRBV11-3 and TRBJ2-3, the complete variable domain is EAGVVQSPRYKIIEKKQPVAFWCNPISGHNTLYWYLQNLGQGPELLIRYENEEAVDDSQLPKDRFSAERLKGVDSTLKIQPAELGDSAVYLCASSLSGITDTQYFGPGTRLTVL.

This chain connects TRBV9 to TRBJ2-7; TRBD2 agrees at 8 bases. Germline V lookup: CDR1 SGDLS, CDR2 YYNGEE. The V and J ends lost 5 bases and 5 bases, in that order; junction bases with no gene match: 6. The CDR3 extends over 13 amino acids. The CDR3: CASSPGGANEQYF. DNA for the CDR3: TGTGCCAGCAGTCCCGGGGGGGCGAACGAGCAGTACTTC.

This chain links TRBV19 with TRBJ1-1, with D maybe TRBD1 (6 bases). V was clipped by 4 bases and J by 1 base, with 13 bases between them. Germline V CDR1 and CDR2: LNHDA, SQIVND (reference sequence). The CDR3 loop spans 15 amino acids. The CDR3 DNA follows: TGTGCCAGTAGTACACCAGGGGCACCGAACACTGAAGCTTTCTTT. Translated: CASSTPGAPNTEAFF.

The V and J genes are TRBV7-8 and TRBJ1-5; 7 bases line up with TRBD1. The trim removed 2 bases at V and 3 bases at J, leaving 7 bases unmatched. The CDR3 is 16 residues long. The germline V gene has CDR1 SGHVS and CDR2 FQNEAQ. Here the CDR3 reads CASSLLDRKPNQPQHF. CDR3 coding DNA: TGTGCCAGCAGCTTACTGGACAGGAAACCCAATCAGCCCCAGCATTTT.

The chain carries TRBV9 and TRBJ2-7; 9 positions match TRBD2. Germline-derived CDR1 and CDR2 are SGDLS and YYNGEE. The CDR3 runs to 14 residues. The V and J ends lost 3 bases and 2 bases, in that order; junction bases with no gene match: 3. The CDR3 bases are TGTGCCAGCAGCGAGGGCGGGGGGGCCTACGAGCAGTACTTC. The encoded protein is CASSEGGGAYEQYF.

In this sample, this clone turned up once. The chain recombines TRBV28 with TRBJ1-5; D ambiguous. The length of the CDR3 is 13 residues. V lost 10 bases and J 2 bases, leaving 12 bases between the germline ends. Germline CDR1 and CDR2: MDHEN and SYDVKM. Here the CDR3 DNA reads TGTGCCACCTGGGCCGGGGGCAATCAGCCCCAGCATTTT. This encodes CATWAGGNQPQHF.

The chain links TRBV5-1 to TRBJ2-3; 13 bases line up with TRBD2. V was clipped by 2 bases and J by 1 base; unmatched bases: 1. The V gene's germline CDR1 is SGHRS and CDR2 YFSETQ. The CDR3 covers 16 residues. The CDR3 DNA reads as TGCGCCAGCAGCTTTGGGACTAGCGGGGGCACAGATACGCAGTATTTT. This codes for CASSFGTSGGTDTQYF.

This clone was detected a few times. The CDR3 is CAISPRQDNQPQHF. The CDR3 nucleotides are TGTGCCATCAGCCCCCGACAAGACAATCAGCCCCAGCATTTT. V is TRBV10-3 and J is TRBJ1-5; D uncertain. Germline-derived CDR1 and CDR2 are ENHRY and SYGVKD. There are 14 residues in the CDR3. The ends were cut back, 6 bases at V and 3 bases at J, with 12 bases in the middle.

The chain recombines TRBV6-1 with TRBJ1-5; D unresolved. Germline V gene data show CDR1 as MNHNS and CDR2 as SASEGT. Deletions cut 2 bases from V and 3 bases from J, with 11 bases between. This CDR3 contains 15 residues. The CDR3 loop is CASSELEAYNQPQHF. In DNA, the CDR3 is TGTGCCAGCAGTGAACTCGAGGCCTACAATCAGCCCCAGCATTTT.

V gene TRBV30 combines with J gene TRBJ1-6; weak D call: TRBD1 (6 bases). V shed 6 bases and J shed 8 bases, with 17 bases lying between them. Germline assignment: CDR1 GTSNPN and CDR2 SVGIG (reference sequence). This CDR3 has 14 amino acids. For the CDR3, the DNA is TGTGCCTGCCCTTCTAGGGGGATCGATTCACCCCTCCACTTT. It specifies CACPSRGIDSPLHF.

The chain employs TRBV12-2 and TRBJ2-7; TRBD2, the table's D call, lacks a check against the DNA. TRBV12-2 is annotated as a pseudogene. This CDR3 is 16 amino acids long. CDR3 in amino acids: CASRLRGSGDPYEQYF. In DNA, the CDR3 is TGTGCAAGTCGCCTCCGGGGTAGCGGGGATCCTTACGAGCAGTACTTC.

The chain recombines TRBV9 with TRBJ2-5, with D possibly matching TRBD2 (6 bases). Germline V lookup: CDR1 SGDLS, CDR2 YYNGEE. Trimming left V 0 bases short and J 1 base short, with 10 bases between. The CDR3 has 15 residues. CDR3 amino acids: CASSVDTSPQETQYF. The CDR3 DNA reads TGTGCCAGCAGCGTAGACACTAGCCCCCAAGAGACCCAGTACTTC. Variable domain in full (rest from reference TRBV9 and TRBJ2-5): DSGVTQTPKHLITATGQRVTLRCSPRSGDLSVYWYQQSLDQGLQFLIQYYNGEERAKGNILERFSAQQFPDLHSELNLSSLELGDSALYFCASSVDTSPQETQYFGPGTRLLVL.

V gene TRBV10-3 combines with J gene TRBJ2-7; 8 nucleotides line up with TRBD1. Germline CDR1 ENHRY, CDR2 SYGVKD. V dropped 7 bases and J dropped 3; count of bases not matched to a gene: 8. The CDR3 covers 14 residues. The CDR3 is CAINQGAKGYEQYF. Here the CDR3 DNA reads TGTGCCATCAATCAGGGGGCGAAAGGCTACGAGCAGTACTTC.

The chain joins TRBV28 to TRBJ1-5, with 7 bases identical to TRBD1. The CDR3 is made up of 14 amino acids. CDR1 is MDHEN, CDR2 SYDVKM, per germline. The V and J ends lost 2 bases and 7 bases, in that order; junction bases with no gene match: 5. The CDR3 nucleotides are TGTGCCAGCAGTTTACCCAACAGGGGCCAGCCCCAGCATTTT. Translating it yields CASSLPNRGQPQHF.

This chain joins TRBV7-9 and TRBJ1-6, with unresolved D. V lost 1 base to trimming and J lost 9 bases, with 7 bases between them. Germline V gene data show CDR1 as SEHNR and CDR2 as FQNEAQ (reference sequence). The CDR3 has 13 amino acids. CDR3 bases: TGTGCCAGCAGCTTAGTTCCCCTTTCACCCCTCCACTTT. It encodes CASSLVPLSPLHF. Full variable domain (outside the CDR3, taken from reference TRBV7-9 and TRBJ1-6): DTGVSQNPRHKITKRGQNVTFRCDPISEHNRLYWYRQTLGQGPEFLTYFQNEAQLEKSRLLSDRFSAERPKGSFSTLEIQRTEQGDSAMYLCASSLVPLSPLHFGNGTRLTVT.

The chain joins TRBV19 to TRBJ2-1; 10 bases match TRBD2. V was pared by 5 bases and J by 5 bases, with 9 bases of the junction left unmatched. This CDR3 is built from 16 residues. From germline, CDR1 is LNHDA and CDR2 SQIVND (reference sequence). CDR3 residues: CASSAPPGLADNEQFF. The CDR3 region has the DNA TGTGCCAGTAGTGCCCCCCCCGGACTAGCGGACAATGAGCAGTTCTTC.

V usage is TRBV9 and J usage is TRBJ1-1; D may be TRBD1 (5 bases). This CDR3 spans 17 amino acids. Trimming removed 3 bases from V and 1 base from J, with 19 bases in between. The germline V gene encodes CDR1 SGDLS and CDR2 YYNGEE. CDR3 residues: CASSALQGSGSNTEAFF. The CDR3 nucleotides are TGTGCCAGCAGCGCATTGCAGGGTAGCGGCTCGAACACTGAAGCTTTCTTT.

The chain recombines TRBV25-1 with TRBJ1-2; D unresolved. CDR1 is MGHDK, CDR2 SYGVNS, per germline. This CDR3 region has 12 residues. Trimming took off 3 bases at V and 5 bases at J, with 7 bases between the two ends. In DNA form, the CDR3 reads TGTGCCAGCAGTGACGGGTTTTATGGCTACACCTTC. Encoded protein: CASSDGFYGYTF.

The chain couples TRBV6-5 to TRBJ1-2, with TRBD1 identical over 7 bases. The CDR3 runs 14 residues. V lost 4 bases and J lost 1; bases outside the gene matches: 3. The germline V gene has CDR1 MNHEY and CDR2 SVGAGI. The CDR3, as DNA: TGTGCCAGCAGTTGGGGACAGCGTAACTATGGCTACACCTTC. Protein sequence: CASSWGQRNYGYTF.

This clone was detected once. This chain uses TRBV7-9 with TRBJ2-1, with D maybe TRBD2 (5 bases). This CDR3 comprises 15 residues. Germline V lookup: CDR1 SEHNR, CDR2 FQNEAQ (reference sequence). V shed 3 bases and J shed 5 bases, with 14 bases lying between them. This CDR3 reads CASSFSDMADNEQFF. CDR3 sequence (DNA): TGTGCCAGCAGCTTTAGCGATATGGCAGACAATGAGCAGTTCTTC.

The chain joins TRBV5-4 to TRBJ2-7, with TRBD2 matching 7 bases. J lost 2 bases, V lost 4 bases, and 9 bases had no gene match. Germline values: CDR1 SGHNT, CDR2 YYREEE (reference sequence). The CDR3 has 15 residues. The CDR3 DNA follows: TGTGCCAGCAGCCGAGACAGCGGGGCTCCCTACGAGCAGTACTTC. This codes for CASSRDSGAPYEQYF.

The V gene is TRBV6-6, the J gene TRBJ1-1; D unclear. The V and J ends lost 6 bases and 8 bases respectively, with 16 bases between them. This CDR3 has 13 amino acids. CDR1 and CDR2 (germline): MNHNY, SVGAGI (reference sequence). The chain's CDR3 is CASSSEGRGEAFF. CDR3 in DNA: TGTGCCAGCAGCTCGGAAGGGAGAGGGGAAGCTTTCTTT.

The CDR3 is CASSQEVDYGYTF. CDR3 bases: TGTGCCAGCTCACAAGAAGTAGACTATGGCTACACCTTC. The J gene is TRBJ1-2, the V gene TRBV18, with unresolved D. Germline V gene lookup returns CDR1 KGHSH and CDR2 LQKENI. V lost 4 bases and J lost 3, with 9 bases in between. This CDR3 is 13 amino acids long.

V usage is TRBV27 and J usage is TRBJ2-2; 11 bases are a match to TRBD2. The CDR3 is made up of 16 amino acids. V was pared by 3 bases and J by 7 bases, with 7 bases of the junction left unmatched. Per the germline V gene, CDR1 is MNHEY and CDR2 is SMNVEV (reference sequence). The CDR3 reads CASSLSSGGAIGELFF. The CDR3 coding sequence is TGTGCCAGCAGTTTGAGTAGCGGGGGGGCTATCGGGGAGCTGTTTTTT.

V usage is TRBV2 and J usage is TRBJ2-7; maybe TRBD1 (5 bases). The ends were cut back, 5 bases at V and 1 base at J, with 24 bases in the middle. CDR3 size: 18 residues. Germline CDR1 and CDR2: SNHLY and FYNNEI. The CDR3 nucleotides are TGTGCCAGCAGTATAAACTTGGGTCGGCAGGGCCTATCCTACGAGCAGTACTTC. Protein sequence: CASSINLGRQGLSYEQYF.

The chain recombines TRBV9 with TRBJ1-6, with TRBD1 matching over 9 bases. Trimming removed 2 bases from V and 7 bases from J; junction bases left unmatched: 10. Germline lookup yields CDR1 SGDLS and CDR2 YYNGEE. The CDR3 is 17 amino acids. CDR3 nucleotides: TGTGCCAGCAGCGTCTCCACCGGGACAGGGTGGAATTCACCCCTCCACTTT. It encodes CASSVSTGTGWNSPLHF.

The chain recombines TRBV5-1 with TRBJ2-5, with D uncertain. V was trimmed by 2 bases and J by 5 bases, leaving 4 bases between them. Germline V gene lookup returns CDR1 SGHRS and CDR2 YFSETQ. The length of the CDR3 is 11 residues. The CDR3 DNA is TGCGCCAGCAGCTTCGGTGAGACCCAGTACTTC. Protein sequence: CASSFGETQYF.

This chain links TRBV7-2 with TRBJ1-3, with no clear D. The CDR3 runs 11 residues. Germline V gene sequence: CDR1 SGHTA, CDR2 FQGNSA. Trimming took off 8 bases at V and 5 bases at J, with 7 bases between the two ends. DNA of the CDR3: TGTGCCAGCGCGTCAAGAAACACCATATATTTT. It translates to CASASRNTIYF.